A few counts support the clone carrying this TCR beta chain. Its antigen is still unknown. The CDR3 has 15 residues. With V trimmed by 5 bases and J by 1 base, 6 bases remained unmatched. CDR1 is LNHDA, CDR2 SQIVND, per germline (reference sequence). TCRdb re-called the 5' RACE reads with MiXCR, one entry per CDR3 protein. This sample has fewer than 500,000 distinct CDR3 sequences, with around 24% found just once. The source of the sample is a study of CD8 T cells in ankylosing spondylitis. Broader study findings: A TCR beta motif of eight or nine highly homologous variants seemed to mark ankylosing spondylitis blood.

The rearrangement joins TRBV19 to TRBJ1-1; 8 positions match TRBD1. This sequence originates from a male donor with ankylosing spondylitis. The sequenced sample consisted of blood, either unsorted or a sorted T cell fraction (not recorded which). CDR3 sequence reads: CASSARDRQNTEAFF. The CDR3 DNA is TGTGCCAGTAGTGCGCGGGACAGGCAGAACACTGAAGCTTTCTTT.